This T cell receptor (beta chain) stems from a study of glioma-infiltrating T cells after dendritic cell vaccination. This table comes from immunoSEQ multiplex PCR, and its TCRdb copy is limited to in-frame clones, with some not included. The table lists about 82,000 clones, 70% to 90% of them singletons. This clone has just one count. CDR3 length: 12 amino acids. Losses at the gene ends were 10 bases for V and 3 bases for J; bases not matched to a gene: 4. Germline V gives CDR1 ENHRY, CDR2 SYGVKD. The gene calls are TRBV10-3 and TRBJ2-7; 9 bases fit TRBD1. The material was blood, obtained before dendritic cell vaccination. This receptor was taken from a human donor with glioblastoma. CDR3 nucleotide sequence: TGTGCCACCGGGACAGGGAGCTACGAGCAGTACTTC. Its protein is CATGTGSYEQYF.